Following are 25 T cell receptor beta chains from one sample sequenced in a study of PD-L1 blockade in urothelial cancer. This table comes from immunoSEQ multiplex PCR, and its TCRdb copy is limited to in-frame clones, with some not included. The sample has tens of thousands of clones, 79% seen once. The time point: peripheral blood 6 weeks after treatment start. Sequencing used PBMCs, obtained around atezolizumab (anti-PD-L1) treatment. The receptors were gathered from a man in his 70s with urothelial cancer.

The J gene is TRBJ1-5, the V gene TRBV6-1; TRBD1 matches at 10 bases. The CDR3 covers 15 residues. V dropped 3 bases and J dropped 6; count of bases not matched to a gene: 5. Germline values: CDR1 MNHNS, CDR2 SASEGT. The CDR3, as DNA: TGTGCCAGCAGTGATAGGGACAGGGGAGCTCAGCCCCAGCATTTT. Protein: CASSDRDRGAQPQHF.

This chain uses TRBV27 with TRBJ2-3; 13 bases map to TRBD2. V was pared by 4 bases and J by 4 bases, with 2 bases of the junction left unmatched. The germline V gene has CDR1 MNHEY and CDR2 SMNVEV (reference sequence). This CDR3 is 15 amino acids long. CDR3 sequence: CASSYGLAGADTQYF. The CDR3 bases are TGTGCCAGCAGTTATGGACTAGCGGGAGCAGATACGCAGTATTTT.

This sequence joins TRBV14 and TRBJ2-7, with D possibly TRBD1 on 7 matching bases. Trimming pared 0 bases from V and 3 bases from J, leaving 15 bases between. This CDR3 is 16 amino acids long. Per the germline V gene, CDR1 is SGHDN and CDR2 is FVKESK. Here the CDR3 DNA reads TGTGCCAGCAGCCAAGATGGGCAGGGGGGACTCTACGAGCAGTACTTC. This encodes CASSQDGQGGLYEQYF. Combining the CDR3 with reference TRBV14 and TRBJ2-7 gives the whole variable domain EAGVTQFPSHSVIEKGQTVTLRCDPISGHDNLYWYRRVMGKEIKFLLHFVKESKQDESGMPNNRFLAERTGGTYSTLKVQPAELEDSGVYFCASSQDGQGGLYEQYFGPGTRLTVT.

In DNA, the CDR3 is TGTGCCAGCAGCTTGATCCTGGACAGTTACACTGAAGCTTTCTTT. Amino acid sequence: CASSLILDSYTEAFF. V gene TRBV5-6 combines with J gene TRBJ1-1; a weak D match, TRBD1 (6 bases). Trimming cost V 1 base and J 3 bases, with 13 bases left between them. This CDR3 has 15 amino acids. CDR1 is SGHDT, CDR2 YYEEEE, per germline. Drawing the rest from reference TRBV5-6 and TRBJ1-1, the complete variable domain is DAGVTQSPTHLIKTRGQQVTLRCSPKSGHDTVSWYQQALGQGPQFIFQYYEEEERQRGNFPDRFSGHQFPNYSSELNVNALLLGDSALYLCASSLILDSYTEAFFGQGTRLTVV.

This chain joins TRBV6-5 and TRBJ2-7; 10 nucleotides align to TRBD1. CDR1 and CDR2 (germline): MNHEY, SVGAGI. The CDR3 covers 15 residues. J lost 6 bases, V lost 6 bases, and 11 bases had no gene match. CDR3: CASSLRRDRGVEQYF. For the CDR3, the DNA is TGTGCCAGCAGCCTACGCCGGGACAGGGGCGTCGAGCAGTACTTC.

This chain links TRBV7-9 with TRBJ1-2; D gene ambiguous. The length of the CDR3 is 16 residues. Trimming shortened V by 5 bases and J by 1 base, and 17 bases separated the two germline ends. Looked up from germline, CDR1 is SEHNR and CDR2 is FQNEAQ (reference sequence). The CDR3 protein is CASSLLPHTGNYGYTF. The CDR3 DNA sequence: TGTGCCAGCAGCCTATTACCCCACACGGGTAACTATGGCTACACCTTC.

Sample share makes this clone medium-sized. This chain links TRBV19 with TRBJ1-1; D not certain. There are 13 residues in the CDR3. Germline lookup yields CDR1 LNHDA and CDR2 SQIVND (reference sequence). The V end lost 4 bases, the J end lost 1 base, and 7 bases lay between the germline ends. The CDR3 sequence is CASSTSGNTEAFF. In DNA form, the CDR3 reads TGTGCCAGTAGTACCTCGGGGAACACTGAAGCTTTCTTT.

This CDR3 reads CSGPGEGGMDTQYF. CDR3 sequence (DNA): TGCAGCGGTCCCGGGGAGGGGGGTATGGATACGCAGTATTTT. The V call is TRBV29-1, the J call TRBJ2-3, with D tentatively TRBD2 (7 bases). This CDR3 is built from 14 residues. V shed 7 bases and J shed 6 bases, with 20 bases lying between them. Germline V gene sequence: CDR1 SQVTM, CDR2 ANQGSEA.

The chain has TRBV19 and TRBJ2-1; weak D call: TRBD1 (5 bases). The CDR3 length is 15 residues. Germline V gene data show CDR1 as LNHDA and CDR2 as SQIVND (reference sequence). Trimming removed 5 bases from V and 3 bases from J, with 14 bases in between. The CDR3 here is CASSVGPGHYNEQFF. The CDR3 DNA is TGTGCCAGTAGTGTGGGCCCTGGACACTACAATGAGCAGTTCTTC.

This chain joins TRBV7-9 and TRBJ2-7; TRBD1 matches 8 bases. Losses at the gene ends were 5 bases for V and 3 bases for J; bases not matched to a gene: 6. The germline gives CDR1 SEHNR, CDR2 FQNEAQ (reference sequence). This CDR3 comprises 14 residues. CDR3 coding DNA: TGTGCCAGCAGCCACAGGGGGATAGACTACGAGCAGTACTTC. This codes for CASSHRGIDYEQYF.

A remark on this clone: The junction departs from germline at one end; a sequencing error may be responsible. The V gene is TRBV7-2, the J gene TRBJ2-1; 9 nucleotides line up with TRBD2. The CDR3 length is 17 residues. CDR1 and CDR2 from the germline V gene are SGHTA and FQGNSA. The DNA of the CDR3 is TGTGCCAGCAGCTTACCTCGGCTAGCGGGGTCCTCCAATGAGCAGTTCTTC. Translated, it gives CASSLPRLAGSSNEQFF.

The chain uses TRBV5-6 and TRBJ1-2; TRBD1 matches 9 bases. Germline values: CDR1 SGHDT, CDR2 YYEEEE. Trimming removed 5 bases from V and 4 bases from J; junction bases left unmatched: 6. CDR3 size: 14 residues. CDR3 nucleotide sequence: TGTGCCAGCAGAGCTACAGGGGGCAGCTATGGCTACACCTTC. Amino acid sequence: CASRATGGSYGYTF.

This chain connects TRBV30 to TRBJ2-5; tentative D call: TRBD2 (6 bases). The V gene lost 0 bases and the J gene lost 1 base, with 12 bases spanning the gap. The CDR3 runs to 15 residues. Germline CDR1 is GTSNPN and CDR2 is SVGIG (reference sequence). CDR3 in DNA: TGTGCCTGGAGTGTTGGGGGGACCACCCAAGAGACCCAGTACTTC. As protein: CAWSVGGTTQETQYF.

The chain uses TRBV7-9 and TRBJ2-7; the match to TRBD2 covers 9 bases. The V gene end was trimmed by 4 bases and the J gene end by 6 bases; junction bases not matched to a gene: 13. The germline CDR1 and CDR2 sequences are SEHNR and FQNEAQ (reference sequence). The CDR3 length is 16 residues. As DNA, the CDR3 is TGTGCCAGCAGCTCGACCCTAGCGGGGCTTCGTGGCGAGCAGTACTTC. Translated, it gives CASSSTLAGLRGEQYF.

The chain employs TRBV15 and TRBJ2-1, with 8 positions matching TRBD1. Germline CDR1 is LNHNV and CDR2 is YYDKDF (reference sequence). The CDR3 has 20 residues. Germline trimming cut 0 bases from V and 6 bases from J; bases unmatched to any gene: 19. The CDR3 spells CATSREVGRGLLRVPNEQFF. The CDR3, as DNA: TGTGCCACCAGCAGAGAGGTAGGCAGGGGGCTGTTGAGAGTTCCCAATGAGCAGTTCTTC.

The genes are TRBV11-2 and TRBJ1-4; weak D call: TRBD1 (6 bases). Per germline, CDR1 SGHAT and CDR2 FQNNGV. The CDR3 has 14 residues. Trimming took off 5 bases at V and 4 bases at J, with 11 bases between the two ends. This CDR3 is CASSRTVINEKLFF. CDR3 sequence (DNA): TGTGCCAGCAGCCGGACAGTGATTAATGAAAAACTGTTTTTT.

In its sample, this clone is medium-sized. This CDR3 is CASSDGTGGPQYGYTF. The CDR3 bases are TGTGCCAGCAGCGACGGGACAGGGGGGCCTCAATATGGCTACACCTTC. This chain uses TRBV5-4 with TRBJ1-2; 11 bases are a match to TRBD1. Per germline, CDR1 SGHNT and CDR2 YYREEE (reference sequence). V dropped 4 bases and J dropped 5; count of bases not matched to a gene: 10. CDR3 length: 16 residues.

This clone was found once. The chain is built from TRBV7-8 and TRBJ1-1; D is uncertain. The V and J ends lost 3 bases and 0 bases respectively, with 11 bases between them. CDR1 is SGHVS, CDR2 FQNEAQ, per germline. The CDR3 covers 15 residues. The CDR3 protein is CASSFTEGLNTEAFF. In nucleotides, the CDR3 is TGTGCCAGCAGCTTCACCGAGGGATTGAACACTGAAGCTTTCTTT.

The chain couples TRBV19 to TRBJ2-3, with D possibly being TRBD2 (5 bases). There are 13 residues in the CDR3. Deletions cut 2 bases from V and 4 bases from J, with 7 bases between. Germline CDR1 LNHDA, CDR2 SQIVND (reference sequence). CDR3 coding DNA: TGTGCCAGTAGTATACGGGGAGCAGATACGCAGTATTTT. Translating gives CASSIRGADTQYF.

This clone was found a few times. CDR3 loop: CASSEGAAFYF. CDR3 bases: TGTGCCAGCAGTGAAGGGGCAGCATTCTACTTC. The gene calls are TRBV6-1 and TRBJ2-7, with no clear D. Trimming cost V 1 base and J 13 bases, with 11 bases left between them. The CDR3 runs 11 residues. Germline V CDR1 and CDR2: MNHNS, SASEGT.

This clone was seen only a few times. The chain recombines TRBV10-3 with TRBJ2-1, with 12 positions matching TRBD2. V shed 2 bases and J 8 bases; nucleotides not matched to a gene: 4. CDR3 length: 15 amino acids. Per germline, CDR1 ENHRY and CDR2 SYGVKD. This CDR3 reads CAISELAGGPHEQFF. The DNA of the CDR3 is TGTGCCATCAGTGAGCTAGCGGGGGGGCCCCATGAGCAGTTCTTC.

CDR3 region: CASSQETGTGELFF. The CDR3 coding sequence is TGTGCCAGCTCACAGGAAACGGGCACCGGGGAGCTGTTTTTT. The chain carries TRBV18 and TRBJ2-2; D is undetermined. The CDR3 runs to 14 residues. V gave up 4 bases and J gave up 4 bases, with 10 bases separating them. Germline CDR1 is KGHSH and CDR2 is LQKENI.

The chain has TRBV11-3 and TRBJ2-3, with D possibly being TRBD1 (6 bases). Germline CDR1 reads SGHNT; CDR2 reads YENEEA. The germline V and J ends were trimmed by 2 bases and 3 bases, with 9 bases remaining between them. This CDR3 comprises 14 residues. CDR3 protein: CASSLFRGTDTQYF. Here the CDR3 DNA reads TGTGCCAGCAGCTTATTCAGGGGTACAGATACGCAGTATTTT.

The count of this clone is one. The chain joins TRBV6-1 to TRBJ2-2; 7 nucleotides align to TRBD2. CDR1 is MNHNS, CDR2 SASEGT, per germline. V dropped 6 bases and J dropped 6; count of bases not matched to a gene: 10. The length of the CDR3 is 15 residues. CDR3 DNA sequence: TGTGCCAGCAGGGCCTCCCAGCGGGGCGCCGGGGAGCTGTTTTTT. Its protein is CASRASQRGAGELFF.

In DNA form, the CDR3 reads TGCGCCAGCAGCTCGACTAGCGAGAGTGACGCCCAGTACTTC. Residues: CASSSTSESDAQYF. This rearrangement joins TRBV5-1 to TRBJ2-5; 8 bases fit TRBD2. Germline assignment: CDR1 SGHRS and CDR2 YFSETQ. V trimming: 3 bases; J trimming: 9 bases; junction bases outside the gene matches: 10. The CDR3 covers 14 residues.